Reported below is one TCR beta chain. Its target is unknown. Different DNA sequences within this sample yield the same CDR3. Germline V gene data show CDR1 as SNHLY and CDR2 as FYNNEI. V lost 6 bases and J lost 5, with 8 bases in between. The CDR3 totals 11 residues. This sample is part of a study of shared clonotypes between healthy human individuals. Deep-level settings were used for running the assay. Sequencing was performed with immunoSEQ multiplex PCR; in TCRdb, only in-frame clones are kept and a portion is missing. Of approximately 1.1 million clones listed, around 78% are singletons. Negatively enriched CD4+ T cells were divided by CD45RA into naive and memory. Study observations and caveats: Larger estimated richness was generally seen in naive subsets than in memory subsets.

This clonotype was obtained from a man between 18 and 35 years old in good health. Some clones in this sample may be carry-over from other donors' samples. The sequencing sample was made of memory CD4+ T cells from PBMCs. Subset of the sample: CD45RA-negative fraction. V is TRBV2 and J is TRBJ2-7; D remains ambiguous. For the CDR3, the DNA is TGTGCCAGCAGGGTCCGGGACGAGCAGTACTTC. Its translation: CASRVRDEQYF.